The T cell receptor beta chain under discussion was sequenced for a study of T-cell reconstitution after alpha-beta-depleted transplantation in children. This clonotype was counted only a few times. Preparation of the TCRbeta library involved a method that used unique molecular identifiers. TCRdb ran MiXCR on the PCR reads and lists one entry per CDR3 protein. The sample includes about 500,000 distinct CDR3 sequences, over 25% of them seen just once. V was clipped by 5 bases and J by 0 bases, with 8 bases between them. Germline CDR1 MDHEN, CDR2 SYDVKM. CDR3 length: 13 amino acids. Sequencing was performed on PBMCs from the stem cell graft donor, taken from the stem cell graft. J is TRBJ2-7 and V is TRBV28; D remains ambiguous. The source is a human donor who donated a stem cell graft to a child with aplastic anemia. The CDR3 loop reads CASSNLSSYEQYF. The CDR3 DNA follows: TGTGCCAGCAGTAACTTGAGCTCCTACGAGCAGTACTTC.